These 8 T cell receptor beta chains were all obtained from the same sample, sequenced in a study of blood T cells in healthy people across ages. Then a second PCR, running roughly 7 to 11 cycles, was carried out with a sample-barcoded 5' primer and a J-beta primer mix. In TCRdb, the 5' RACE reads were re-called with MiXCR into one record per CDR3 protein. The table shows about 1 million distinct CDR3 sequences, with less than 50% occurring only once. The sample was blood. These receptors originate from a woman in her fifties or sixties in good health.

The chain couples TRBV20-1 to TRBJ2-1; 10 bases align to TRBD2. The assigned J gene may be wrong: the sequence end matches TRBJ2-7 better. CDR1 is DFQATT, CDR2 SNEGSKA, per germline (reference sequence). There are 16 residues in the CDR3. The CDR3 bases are TGCAGTGCTAGAGATTTCCTTAGCGGGAGGTACAATGAGCAGTACTTC. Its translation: CSARDFLSGRYNEQYF.

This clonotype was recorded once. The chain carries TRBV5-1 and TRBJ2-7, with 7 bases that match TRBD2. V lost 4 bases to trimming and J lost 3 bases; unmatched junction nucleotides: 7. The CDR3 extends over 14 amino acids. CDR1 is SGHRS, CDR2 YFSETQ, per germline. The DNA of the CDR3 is TGCGCCAGCAGCGCAACACGGGGGGTCTACGAGCAGTACTTC. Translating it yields CASSATRGVYEQYF.

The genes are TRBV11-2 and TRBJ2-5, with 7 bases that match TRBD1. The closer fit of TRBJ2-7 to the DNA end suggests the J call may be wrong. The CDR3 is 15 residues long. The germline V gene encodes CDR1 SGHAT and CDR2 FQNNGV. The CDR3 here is CASSLDRGRVYEQYF. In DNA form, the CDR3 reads TGTGCCAGCAGCTTAGATAGGGGGCGAGTCTACGAGCAGTACTTC.

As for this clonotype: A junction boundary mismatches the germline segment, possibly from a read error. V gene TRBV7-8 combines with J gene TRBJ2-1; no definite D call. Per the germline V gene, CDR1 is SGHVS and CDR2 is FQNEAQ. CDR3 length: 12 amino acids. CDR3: CASRSGENVQFF. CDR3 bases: TGTGCCAGCAGGTCAGGAGAGAATGTGCAGTTCTTC. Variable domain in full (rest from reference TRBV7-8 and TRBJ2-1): GAGVSQSPRYKVAKRGQDVALRCDPISGHVSLFWYQQALGQGPEFLTYFQNEAQLDKSGLPSDRFFAERPEGSVSTLKIQRTQQEDSAVYLCASRSGENVQFFGPGTRLTVL.

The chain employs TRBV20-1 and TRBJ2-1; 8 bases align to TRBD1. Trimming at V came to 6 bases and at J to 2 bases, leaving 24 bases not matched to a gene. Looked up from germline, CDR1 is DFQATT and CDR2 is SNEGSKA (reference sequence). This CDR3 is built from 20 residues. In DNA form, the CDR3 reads TGCAGTGCCAGCTCGACATTCAGGGGGCTTAATTGGGAGGCCTACAATGAGCAGTTCTTC. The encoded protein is CSASSTFRGLNWEAYNEQFF.

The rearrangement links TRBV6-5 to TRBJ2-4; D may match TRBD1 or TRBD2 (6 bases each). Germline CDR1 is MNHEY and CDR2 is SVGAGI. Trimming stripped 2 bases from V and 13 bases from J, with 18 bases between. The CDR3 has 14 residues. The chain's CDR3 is CASSYAGSGDKQYF. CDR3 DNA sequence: TGTGCCAGCAGTTACGCGGGATCTGGGGACAAGCAGTACTTC.

CDR3 residues: CASSQADIQGSQETQYF. CDR3 nucleotide sequence: TGCGCCAGCAGCCAAGCGGACATACAGGGGTCCCAAGAGACCCAGTACTTC. This chain joins TRBV4-1 and TRBJ2-5; 7 bases agree with TRBD1. V was clipped by 1 base and J by 1 base; unmatched bases: 9. Per the germline V gene, CDR1 is MGHRA and CDR2 is YSYEKL. The CDR3 runs to 17 residues.

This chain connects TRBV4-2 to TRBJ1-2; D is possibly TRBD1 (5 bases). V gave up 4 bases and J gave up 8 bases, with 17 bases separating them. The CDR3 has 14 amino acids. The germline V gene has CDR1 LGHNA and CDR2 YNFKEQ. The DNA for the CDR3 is TGTGCCAGCAGCCCCGCGGGGGACCTCTCCGGCTACACCTTC. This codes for CASSPAGDLSGYTF.